This T cell receptor (beta chain) stems from a study of blood T cell repertoires in COVID-19. Overall study: Acute and convalescent COVID-19 specimens originated in the United States, Italy and Spain.

Germline V gene data show CDR1 as SGHRS and CDR2 as YFSETQ. The junction had 9 bases not matched to a gene; V was cut back by 0 bases and J by 0 bases. The CDR3 consists of 18 residues. Individuals aged about 18 to 89 years were recruited from about two dozen US areas. This clone was observed once. Repertoires were generated with immunoSEQ multiplex PCR, while TCRdb's copy carries only in-frame clones and drops some. The sample lists some 300,000 clones, around 90% occurring once. V usage is TRBV5-1 and J usage is TRBJ2-1; the match to TRBD2 covers 7 bases. Specimen: PBMCs or T cells enriched from blood (not recorded which). This clonotype originated in a woman in her 40s who had recovered from COVID-19. The CDR3 reads CASSLVGVAGSSYNEQFF. In DNA form, the CDR3 reads TGCGCCAGCAGCTTGGTTGGGGTAGCGGGCAGCTCCTACAATGAGCAGTTCTTC.